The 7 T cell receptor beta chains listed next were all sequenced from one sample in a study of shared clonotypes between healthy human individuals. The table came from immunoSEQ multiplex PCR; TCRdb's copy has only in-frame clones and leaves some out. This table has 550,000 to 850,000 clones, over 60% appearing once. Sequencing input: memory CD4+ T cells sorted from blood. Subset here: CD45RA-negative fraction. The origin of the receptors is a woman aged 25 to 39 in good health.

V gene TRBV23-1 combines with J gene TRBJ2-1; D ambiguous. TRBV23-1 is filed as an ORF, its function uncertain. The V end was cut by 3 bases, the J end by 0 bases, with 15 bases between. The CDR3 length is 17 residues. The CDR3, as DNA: TGCGCCAGCAGTCAGGGGTGGCAAGCCTACTCCTACAATGAGCAGTTCTTC. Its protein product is CASSQGWQAYSYNEQFF.

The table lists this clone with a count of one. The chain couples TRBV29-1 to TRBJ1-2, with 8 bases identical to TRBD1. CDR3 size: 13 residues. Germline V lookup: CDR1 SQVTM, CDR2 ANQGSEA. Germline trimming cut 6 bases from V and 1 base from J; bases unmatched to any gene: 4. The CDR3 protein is CSVGTGNNYGYTF. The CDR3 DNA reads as TGCAGCGTCGGGACAGGAAATAACTATGGCTACACCTTC.

The CDR3 nucleotides are TGTGCCAGCTCAATGAACACCGGGGAGCTGTTTTTT. Protein sequence: CASSMNTGELFF. The chain carries TRBV2 and TRBJ2-2; D is undetermined. The CDR3 runs to 12 residues. Between the trimmed V and J ends, which lost 8 bases and 1 base, there was a span of 5 bases. Germline V gene data show CDR1 as SNHLY and CDR2 as FYNNEI.

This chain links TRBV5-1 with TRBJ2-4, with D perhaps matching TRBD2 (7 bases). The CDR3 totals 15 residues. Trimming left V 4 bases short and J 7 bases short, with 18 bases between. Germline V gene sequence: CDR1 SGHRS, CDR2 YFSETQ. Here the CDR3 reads CASSPNTQGGNIQYF. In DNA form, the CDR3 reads TGCGCCAGCAGCCCCAATACACAGGGAGGGAACATTCAGTACTTC.

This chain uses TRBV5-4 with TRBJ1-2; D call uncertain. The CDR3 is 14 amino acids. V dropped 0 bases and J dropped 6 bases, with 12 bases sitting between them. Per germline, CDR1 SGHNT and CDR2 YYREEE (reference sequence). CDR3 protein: CASSLVGNTHGYTF. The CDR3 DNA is TGTGCCAGCAGCTTGGTGGGAAATACCCATGGCTACACCTTC. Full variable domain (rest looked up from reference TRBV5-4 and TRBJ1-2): ETGVTQSPTHLIKTRGQQVTLRCSSQSGHNTVSWYQQALGQGPQFIFQYYREEENGRGNFPPRFSGLQFPNYSSELNVNALELDDSALYLCASSLVGNTHGYTFGSGTRLTVV.

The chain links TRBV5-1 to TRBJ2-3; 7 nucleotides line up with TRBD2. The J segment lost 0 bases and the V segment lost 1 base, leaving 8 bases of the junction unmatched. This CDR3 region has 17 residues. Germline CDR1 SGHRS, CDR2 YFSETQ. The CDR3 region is CASSLSPSGASTDTQYF. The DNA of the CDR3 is TGCGCCAGCAGCTTGTCCCCAAGCGGGGCTAGCACAGATACGCAGTATTTT.

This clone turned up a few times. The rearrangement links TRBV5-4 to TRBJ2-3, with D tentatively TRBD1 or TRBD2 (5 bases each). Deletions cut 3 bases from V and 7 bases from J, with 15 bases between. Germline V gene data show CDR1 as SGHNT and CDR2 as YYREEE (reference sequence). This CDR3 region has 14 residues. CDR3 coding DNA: TGTGCCAGCAGCTCCGCTGGGGCCGGGAATACGCAGTATTTT. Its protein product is CASSSAGAGNTQYF.